The 23 T cell receptor beta chains below were found in one sample sequenced in a study of blood T cell repertoires in COVID-19. The table came from immunoSEQ multiplex PCR; TCRdb's copy has only in-frame clones and leaves some out. The repertoire holds just over 300,000 clones, with roughly 89% as singletons. The sequenced sample was PBMCs or T cells enriched from blood (not recorded which). Source of these receptors: a woman younger than 35 with acute COVID-19.

The chain couples TRBV14 to TRBJ1-3; possible D gene TRBD1, 6 bases. Germline CDR1 and CDR2: SGHDN and FVKESK. CDR3 length: 13 amino acids. Trimming removed 7 bases from V and 4 bases from J, with 11 bases in between. The DNA for the CDR3 is TGTGCCAGCAAGGTGACAGGAGGAAACACCATATATTTT. Its translation: CASKVTGGNTIYF.

This clone was counted between two and nine times. This chain connects TRBV28 to TRBJ2-7, with 14 bases lining up with TRBD2. The ends lost 7 bases at V and 12 bases at J; junction bases unmatched: 14. CDR3 size: 15 residues. Germline V gene sequence: CDR1 MDHEN, CDR2 SYDVKM. In DNA, the CDR3 is TGTGCCAGCACCTTTCACCCGGGACTAGCGGGAGAAGTGTACTTC. Amino acid sequence: CASTFHPGLAGEVYF.

In DNA form, the CDR3 reads TGTGCCAGTAGTCTCAGGGCCATCTCTGGGGCCAACGTCCTGACTTTC. Translation: CASSLRAISGANVLTF. The genes are TRBV19 and TRBJ2-6; D might be TRBD1 (5 bases). V lost 5 bases to trimming and J lost 0 bases, with 11 bases between them. This CDR3 spans 16 amino acids. Germline V CDR1 and CDR2: LNHDA, SQIVND (reference sequence).

This chain connects TRBV11-2 to TRBJ1-2; TRBD1 agrees at 7 bases. CDR3 length equals 16 residues. CDR1 is SGHAT and CDR2 is FQNNGV in the germline V gene. The V gene end was trimmed by 6 bases and the J gene end by 7 bases; junction bases not matched to a gene: 17. The DNA of the CDR3 is TGTGCCAGCAGAGACCTCAAGACAGGGACTTTAGCTGGCTACACCTTC. Translated: CASRDLKTGTLAGYTF.

CDR3 sequence reads: CASSLWGDNEQFF. In DNA form, the CDR3 reads TGCGCCAGCAGCTTGTGGGGAGACAATGAGCAGTTCTTC. The genes are TRBV5-1 and TRBJ2-1; possibly TRBD2 for D (5 bases). Germline CDR1 is SGHRS and CDR2 is YFSETQ. The germline V and J ends were trimmed by 1 base and 5 bases, with 7 bases remaining between them. The CDR3 is 13 residues long.

The chain recombines TRBV5-1 with TRBJ2-3; weak D call: TRBD2 (5 bases). CDR1 is SGHRS and CDR2 is YFSETQ in the germline V gene. The CDR3 length is 14 residues. V shed 0 bases and J shed 5 bases, with 10 bases lying between them. In DNA form, the CDR3 reads TGCGCCAGCAGCTTGGTTGGTGCGGGAGATACGCAGTATTTT. Residues: CASSLVGAGDTQYF. Using reference TRBV5-1 and TRBJ2-3 for the parts outside the CDR3, the full variable domain is KAGVTQTPRYLIKTRGQQVTLSCSPISGHRSVSWYQQTPGQGLQFLFEYFSETQRNKGNFPGRFSGRQFSNSRSEMNVSTLELGDSALYLCASSLVGAGDTQYFGPGTRLTVL.

The rearrangement joins TRBV21-1 to TRBJ1-1; the D call in the table, TRBD1, was not verified against the DNA. TRBV21-1 is listed as a pseudogene. CDR3 length: 16 residues. CDR3 nucleotides: TGTGCCAGCAGCAATCCTAGGGACCGACAGGGCTATGAAGCTTTCTTT. Translating it yields CASSNPRDRQGYEAFF.

The chain couples TRBV29-1 to TRBJ2-7, with TRBD2 matching 7 bases. This CDR3 is 13 amino acids long. The junction had 2 bases not matched to a gene; V was cut back by 1 base and J by 2 bases. Germline V gene data show CDR1 as SQVTM and CDR2 as ANQGSEA. CDR3: CSVEGEGTYEQYF. CDR3 nucleotide sequence: TGCAGCGTTGAAGGGGAGGGCACCTACGAGCAGTACTTC.

This clone occurred once. The chain couples TRBV19 to TRBJ1-2; 7 bases agree with TRBD1. The length of the CDR3 is 12 residues. Germline-derived CDR1 and CDR2 are LNHDA and SQIVND (reference sequence). J gave up 7 bases and V 8 bases, and 7 bases lay outside the gene matches. The DNA for the CDR3 is TGTGCCAGTTTCAGGGGGAGTTTTGGCTACACCTTC. Translation gives CASFRGSFGYTF.

As for this clone: The same CDR3 can be traced to other DNA sequences in this sample. The V gene is TRBV12-3 or TRBV12-4, the J gene TRBJ1-5, with D maybe TRBD1 (6 bases). CDR3 length: 13 amino acids. V was shortened by 3 bases and J by 6 bases, with 9 bases between the two germline ends. CDR3 sequence (DNA): TGTGCCAGCAGTTTGGGGGGGCTTCAGCCCCAGCATTTT. Translating it yields CASSLGGLQPQHF.

On this clone itself: The junction does not match germline at one end; this may be a read error. The chain employs TRBV2 and TRBJ2-1; 11 positions agree with TRBD2. The CDR3 length is 15 residues. Looked up from germline, CDR1 is SNHLY and CDR2 is FYNNEI. The CDR3 sequence: CVSSEGTSGSDEQFF. The CDR3 DNA follows: TGTGTCAGCAGTGAAGGGACTAGCGGTTCGGATGAGCAGTTCTTC.

The rearrangement joins TRBV19 to TRBJ1-1; D ambiguous. The V end lost 6 bases, the J end lost 7 bases, and 21 bases lay between the germline ends. The CDR3 sequence is 15 residues long. The germline V gene encodes CDR1 LNHDA and CDR2 SQIVND (reference sequence). Written as DNA, the CDR3 is TGTGCCAGTAGACCCCGTGCGGCCGGGGTAGGTGAAGCTTTCTTT. This gives the protein CASRPRAAGVGEAFF.

The genes are TRBV18 and TRBJ2-3, with 8 bases that match TRBD1. With 3 bases clipped from V and 4 bases from J, the junction kept 6 bases outside the gene matches. The CDR3 is made up of 15 amino acids. The germline gives CDR1 KGHSH, CDR2 LQKENI. The CDR3 is CASSPRTGFADTQYF. CDR3 bases: TGTGCCAGCTCACCCAGGACAGGGTTCGCAGATACGCAGTATTTT.

This clone was picked up one time. The chain is built from TRBV18 and TRBJ1-2; TRBD1 matches at 7 bases. The CDR3 runs 16 residues. From germline, CDR1 is KGHSH and CDR2 LQKENI. J was trimmed by 3 bases and V by 2 bases; bases with no gene match: 9. The CDR3 DNA sequence: TGTGCCAGCTCACCAAGGAAAGGGGGCGCGGACTATGGCTACACCTTC. Translating gives CASSPRKGGADYGYTF.

This clone has only one observation. V usage is TRBV7-3 and J usage is TRBJ2-1; 10 nucleotides align to TRBD1. Germline V gene data show CDR1 as SGHTA and CDR2 as FQGTGA. The CDR3 sequence is 15 residues long. J lost 8 bases, V lost 4 bases, and 8 bases had no gene match. CDR3 sequence (DNA): TGTGCCAGCAGCTCTAGGGGACAGGGGACGGATGAGCAGTTCTTC. Protein sequence: CASSSRGQGTDEQFF. Looking up the rest from reference TRBV7-3 and TRBJ2-1 gives the full variable domain: GAGVSQTPSNKVTEKGKYVELRCDPISGHTALYWYRQSLGQGPEFLIYFQGTGAADDSGLPNDRFFAVRPEGSVSTLKIQRTERGDSAVYLCASSSRGQGTDEQFFGPGTRLTVL.

This clone was observed once. A read error may account for a junction end that differs from germline. The chain uses TRBV7-7 and TRBJ2-3, with no clear D. Germline V gene lookup returns CDR1 SSHAT and CDR2 FNYEAQ (reference sequence). CDR3 length: 13 residues. In DNA form, the CDR3 reads TGTGCTAGCAGCTTCGACTCGGTAGATACGCAGTATTTT. It translates to CASSFDSVDTQYF.

This chain uses TRBV6-2 or TRBV6-3 with TRBJ1-5; D unclear. The CDR3 extends over 17 amino acids. Germline-derived CDR1 and CDR2 are MNHEY and SVGEGT. Trimming shortened V by 5 bases and J by 2 bases, and 19 bases separated the two germline ends. Written as DNA, the CDR3 is TGTGCCAGCAGTATTCTTCAAGAGCGTTGGGGCAATCAGCCCCAGCATTTT. As protein: CASSILQERWGNQPQHF.

The rearrangement links TRBV5-5 to TRBJ1-4, with 8 bases lining up with TRBD1. This CDR3 is built from 13 residues. The trim removed 3 bases at V and 8 bases at J, leaving 3 bases unmatched. Germline V gene lookup returns CDR1 SGHKS and CDR2 YYEKEE (reference sequence). CDR3 loop: CASSWTGREKLFF. CDR3 nucleotide sequence: TGTGCCAGCAGCTGGACAGGGCGGGAAAAACTGTTTTTT.

This rearrangement joins TRBV19 to TRBJ1-5; no reliable D call. CDR1 and CDR2 (germline): LNHDA, SQIVND (reference sequence). The germline V and J ends were trimmed by 4 bases and 2 bases, with 9 bases remaining between them. CDR3 length: 14 amino acids. CDR3 sequence (DNA): TGTGCCAGTAGTAGGGTGCGGGGCAATCAGCCCCAGCATTTT. Its translation is CASSRVRGNQPQHF. Based on the CDR3 plus reference TRBV19 and TRBJ1-5, the full variable domain is DGGITQSPKYLFRKEGQNVTLSCEQNLNHDAMYWYRQDPGQGLRLIYYSQIVNDFQKGDIAEGYSVSREKKESFPLTVTSAQKNPTAFYLCASSRVRGNQPQHFGDGTRLSIL.

CDR3 loop: CASSLAGGAQNEKLFF. The CDR3 bases are TGCGCCAGCAGCTTGGCCGGGGGGGCACAAAATGAAAAACTGTTTTTT. V is TRBV5-1 and J is TRBJ1-4, with D possibly matching TRBD1 (6 bases). Trimming removed 0 bases from V and 5 bases from J, with 14 bases in between. The CDR3 length is 16 residues. The germline V gene encodes CDR1 SGHRS and CDR2 YFSETQ.

V usage is TRBV5-1 and J usage is TRBJ1-4; a weak D match, TRBD1 (6 bases). Per germline, CDR1 SGHRS and CDR2 YFSETQ. CDR3 length: 18 amino acids. Trimming left V 0 bases short and J 6 bases short, with 21 bases between. CDR3 in amino acids: CASSLEQGQWRVYEKLFF. In DNA, the CDR3 is TGCGCCAGCAGCTTGGAACAGGGACAATGGCGGGTGTATGAAAAACTGTTTTTT.

This chain uses TRBV24-1 with TRBJ1-2; perhaps TRBD1 as D (6 bases). The CDR3 has 16 residues. The germline V gene encodes CDR1 KGHDR and CDR2 SFDVKD. The V end was cut by 0 bases, the J end by 2 bases, with 12 bases between. The CDR3 spells CATSDLGERGNYGYTF. In DNA form, the CDR3 reads TGTGCCACCAGTGATTTGGGGGAAAGGGGGAACTATGGCTACACCTTC.

For the CDR3, the DNA is TGTGCCAGCAGCACATGGGACAGGACTCCCACTGAAGCTTTCTTT. Translated: CASSTWDRTPTEAFF. This rearrangement joins TRBV6-5 to TRBJ1-1, with TRBD1 identical over 8 bases. After removal of 6 bases from V and 4 bases from J, the junction contained 10 bases not matched to a gene. Germline-derived CDR1 and CDR2 are MNHEY and SVGAGI. This CDR3 contains 15 residues.